The present entry profiles one TCR beta chain with its context. The data belong to a study of T cell responses to AZD1222 COVID-19 vaccine. Trimming took 3 bases from V and 1 from J, leaving 6 bases between them. CDR3 length equals 12 residues. Germline V gene data show CDR1 as SQVTM and CDR2 as ANQGSEA. Assay used: immunoSEQ multiplex PCR; TCRdb lists only in-frame clones, some missing. Of approximately 100,000 clones listed, 90% are singletons. The chain couples TRBV29-1 to TRBJ1-1; D remains ambiguous. The sequence derives from an adult who received the AZD1222 COVID-19 vaccine. The sample consisted of peripheral blood, taken 28 days after the second AZD1222 dose. CDR3 sequence reads: CSVDPKNTEAFF. CDR3 sequence (DNA): TGCAGCGTTGATCCGAAGAACACTGAAGCTTTCTTT.